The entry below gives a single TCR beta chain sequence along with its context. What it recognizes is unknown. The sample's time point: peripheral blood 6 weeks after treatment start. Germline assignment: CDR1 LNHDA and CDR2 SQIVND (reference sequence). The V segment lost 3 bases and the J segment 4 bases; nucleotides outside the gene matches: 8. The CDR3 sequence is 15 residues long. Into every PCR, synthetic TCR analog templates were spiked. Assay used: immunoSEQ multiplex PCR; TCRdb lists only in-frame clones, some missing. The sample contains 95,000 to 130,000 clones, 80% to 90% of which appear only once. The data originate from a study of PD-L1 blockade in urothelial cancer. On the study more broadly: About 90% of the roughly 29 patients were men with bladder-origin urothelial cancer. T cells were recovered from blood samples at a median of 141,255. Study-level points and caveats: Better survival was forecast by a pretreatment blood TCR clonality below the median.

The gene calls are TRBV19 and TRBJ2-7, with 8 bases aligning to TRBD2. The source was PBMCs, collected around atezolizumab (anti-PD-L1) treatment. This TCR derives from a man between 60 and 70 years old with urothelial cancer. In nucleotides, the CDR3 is TGTGCCAGTAGTATTCCCAGCGGGAGTCGGTACGAGCAGTACTTC. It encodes CASSIPSGSRYEQYF.